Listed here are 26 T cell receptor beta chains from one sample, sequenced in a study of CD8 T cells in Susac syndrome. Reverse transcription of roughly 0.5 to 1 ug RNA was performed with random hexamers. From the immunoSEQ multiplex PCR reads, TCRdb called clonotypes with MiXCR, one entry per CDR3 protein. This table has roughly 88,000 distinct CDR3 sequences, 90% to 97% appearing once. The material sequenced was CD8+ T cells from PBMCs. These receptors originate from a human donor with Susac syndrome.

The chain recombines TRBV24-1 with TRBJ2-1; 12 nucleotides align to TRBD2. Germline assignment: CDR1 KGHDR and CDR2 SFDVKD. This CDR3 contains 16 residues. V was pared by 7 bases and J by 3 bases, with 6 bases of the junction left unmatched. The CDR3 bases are TGTGCCACCAGCTCGACTAGCGGGAGTCTCTACAATGAGCAGTTCTTC. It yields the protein CATSSTSGSLYNEQFF.

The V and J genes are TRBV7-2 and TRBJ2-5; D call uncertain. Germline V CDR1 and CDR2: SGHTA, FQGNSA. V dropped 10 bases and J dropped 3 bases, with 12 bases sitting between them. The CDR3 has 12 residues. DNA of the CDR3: TGTGCCAACGACGGGTACGAAGAGACCCAGTACTTC. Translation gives CANDGYEETQYF.

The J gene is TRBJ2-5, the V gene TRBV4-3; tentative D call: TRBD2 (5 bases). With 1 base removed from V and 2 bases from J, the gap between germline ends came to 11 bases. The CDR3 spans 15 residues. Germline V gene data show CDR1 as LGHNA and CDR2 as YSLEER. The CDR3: CASSQVLGPQETQYF. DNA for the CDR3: TGCGCCAGCAGCCAAGTACTAGGTCCTCAAGAGACCCAGTACTTC.

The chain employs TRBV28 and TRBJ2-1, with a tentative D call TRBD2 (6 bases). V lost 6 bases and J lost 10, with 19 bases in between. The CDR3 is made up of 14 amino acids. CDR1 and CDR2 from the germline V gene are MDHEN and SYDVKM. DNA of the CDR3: TGTGCCAGCAGCTCCCGCCTCGGCGGGAAGGAGCAGTTCTTC. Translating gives CASSSRLGGKEQFF.

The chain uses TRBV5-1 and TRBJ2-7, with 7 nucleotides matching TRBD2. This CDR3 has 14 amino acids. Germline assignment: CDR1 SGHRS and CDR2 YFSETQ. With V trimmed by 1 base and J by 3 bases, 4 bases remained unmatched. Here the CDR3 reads CASSLSGTIYEQYF. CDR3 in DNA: TGCGCCAGCAGCTTGTCCGGGACTATCTACGAGCAGTACTTC.

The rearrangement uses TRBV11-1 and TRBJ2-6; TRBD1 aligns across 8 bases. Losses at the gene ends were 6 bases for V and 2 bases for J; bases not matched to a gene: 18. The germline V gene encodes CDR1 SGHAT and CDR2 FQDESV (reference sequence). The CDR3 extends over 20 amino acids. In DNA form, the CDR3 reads TGTGCCAGCAGTTCCCCGGAGGGAGGACAGGGAAGGGCTGGGGCCAACGTCCTGACTTTC. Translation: CASSSPEGGQGRAGANVLTF.

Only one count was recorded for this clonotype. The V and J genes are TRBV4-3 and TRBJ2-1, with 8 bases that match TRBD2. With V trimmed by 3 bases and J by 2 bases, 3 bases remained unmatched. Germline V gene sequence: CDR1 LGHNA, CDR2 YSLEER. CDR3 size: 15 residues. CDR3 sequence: CASSHTSGTYNEQFF. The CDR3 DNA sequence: TGCGCCAGCAGCCACACTAGCGGTACCTACAATGAGCAGTTCTTC.

CDR3 sequence (DNA): TGTGCCAGCAGTTCAGGGTACCAGTTCAATGAGCAGTTCTTC. This encodes CASSSGYQFNEQFF. V and J are TRBV12-3 or TRBV12-4 and TRBJ2-1, with D possibly matching TRBD1 (5 bases). The CDR3 loop spans 14 amino acids. V was shortened by 4 bases and J by 6 bases, with 13 bases between the two germline ends.

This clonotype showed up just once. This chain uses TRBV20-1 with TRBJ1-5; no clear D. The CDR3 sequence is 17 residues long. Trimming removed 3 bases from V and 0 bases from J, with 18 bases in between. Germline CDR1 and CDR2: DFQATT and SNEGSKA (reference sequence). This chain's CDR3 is CSARRRGQQYSNQPQHF. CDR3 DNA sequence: TGCAGTGCTAGGCGAAGAGGGCAGCAATATAGCAATCAGCCCCAGCATTTT.

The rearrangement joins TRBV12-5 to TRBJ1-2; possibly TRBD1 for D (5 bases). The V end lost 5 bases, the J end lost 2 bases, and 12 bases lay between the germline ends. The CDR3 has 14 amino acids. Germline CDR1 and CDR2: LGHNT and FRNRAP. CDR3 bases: TGTGCTAGTGGTACAGGCGTTTCGAACTATGGCTACACCTTC. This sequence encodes CASGTGVSNYGYTF.

The CDR3 DNA is TGCAGTGCTAGGCTCGTAGTACCGATGAACACTGAAGCTTTCTTT. This codes for CSARLVVPMNTEAFF. This rearrangement joins TRBV20-1 to TRBJ1-1; D is unclear. Germline assignment: CDR1 DFQATT and CDR2 SNEGSKA (reference sequence). V lost 3 bases to trimming and J lost 0 bases, with 14 bases between them. The CDR3 contains 15 residues.

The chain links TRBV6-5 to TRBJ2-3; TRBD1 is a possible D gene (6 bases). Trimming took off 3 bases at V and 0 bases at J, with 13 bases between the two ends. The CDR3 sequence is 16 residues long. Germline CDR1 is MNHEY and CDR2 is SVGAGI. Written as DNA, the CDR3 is TGTGCCAGCAGTTATGGTGGACAGTGGAGCACAGATACGCAGTATTTT. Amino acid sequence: CASSYGGQWSTDTQYF.

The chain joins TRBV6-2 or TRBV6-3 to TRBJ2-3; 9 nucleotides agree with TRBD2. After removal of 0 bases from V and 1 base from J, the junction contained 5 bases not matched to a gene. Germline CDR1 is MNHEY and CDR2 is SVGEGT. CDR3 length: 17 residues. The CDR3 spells CASSYSVLAGRTDTQYF. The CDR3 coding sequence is TGTGCCAGCAGTTACTCCGTGCTAGCGGGACGCACAGATACGCAGTATTTT.

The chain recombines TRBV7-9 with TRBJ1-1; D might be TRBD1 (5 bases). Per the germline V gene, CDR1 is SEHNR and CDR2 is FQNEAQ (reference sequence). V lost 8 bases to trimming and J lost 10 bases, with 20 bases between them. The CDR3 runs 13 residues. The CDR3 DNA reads TGTGCCAGCTGGGGGGTGGAGGGTCCCGGAGCTTTCTTT. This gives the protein CASWGVEGPGAFF.

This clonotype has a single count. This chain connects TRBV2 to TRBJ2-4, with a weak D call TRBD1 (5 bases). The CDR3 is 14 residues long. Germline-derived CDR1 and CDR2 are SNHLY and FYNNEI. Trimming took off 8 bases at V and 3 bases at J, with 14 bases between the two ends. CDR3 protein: CASHQAGIKNIQYF. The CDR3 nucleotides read TGTGCCAGCCACCAGGCAGGGATCAAAAACATTCAGTACTTC.

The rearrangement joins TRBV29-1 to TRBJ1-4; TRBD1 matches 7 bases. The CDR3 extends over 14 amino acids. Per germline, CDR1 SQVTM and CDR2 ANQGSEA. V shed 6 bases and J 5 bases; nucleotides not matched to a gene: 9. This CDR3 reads CSVQPGQTNEKLFF. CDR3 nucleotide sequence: TGCAGCGTCCAACCGGGACAGACGAATGAAAAACTGTTTTTT.

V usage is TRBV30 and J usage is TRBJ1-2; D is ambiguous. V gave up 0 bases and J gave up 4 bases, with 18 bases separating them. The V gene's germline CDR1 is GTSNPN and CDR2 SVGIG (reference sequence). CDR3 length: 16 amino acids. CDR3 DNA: TGTGCCTGGAGTGTACCTGGGCAGACCCCCTCCTATGGCTACACCTTC. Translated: CAWSVPGQTPSYGYTF.

CDR3 sequence: CASGPGRLYEQYF. The CDR3 nucleotides are TGTGCCAGCGGTCCGGGTAGACTTTACGAGCAGTACTTC. This sequence joins TRBV27 and TRBJ2-7; D remains ambiguous. The CDR3 is 13 amino acids. Germline lookup yields CDR1 MNHEY and CDR2 SMNVEV (reference sequence). V was cut by 8 bases and J by 4 bases, with 15 bases left in between.

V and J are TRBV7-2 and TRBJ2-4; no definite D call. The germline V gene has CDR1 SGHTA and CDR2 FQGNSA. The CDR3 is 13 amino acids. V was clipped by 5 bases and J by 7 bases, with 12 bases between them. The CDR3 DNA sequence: TGTGCCAGCAGCGGACCGCAAGGGAACATTCAGTACTTC. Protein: CASSGPQGNIQYF.

CDR3 DNA sequence: TGTGCCAGCAGCTTAAAATCACGTAGCAATCAGCCCCAGCATTTT. Amino acids: CASSLKSRSNQPQHF. The chain recombines TRBV7-8 with TRBJ1-5, with D hard to call. The CDR3 has 15 residues. V gave up 2 bases and J gave up 0 bases, with 8 bases separating them. CDR1 is SGHVS and CDR2 is FQNEAQ in the germline V gene.

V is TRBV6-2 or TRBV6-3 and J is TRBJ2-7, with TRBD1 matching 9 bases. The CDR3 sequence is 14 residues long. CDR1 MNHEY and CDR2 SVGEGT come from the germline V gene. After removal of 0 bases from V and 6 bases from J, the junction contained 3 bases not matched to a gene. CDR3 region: CASSYSQDRGEQYV. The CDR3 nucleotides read TGTGCCAGCAGTTACTCGCAGGACAGGGGCGAGCAGTACGTC.

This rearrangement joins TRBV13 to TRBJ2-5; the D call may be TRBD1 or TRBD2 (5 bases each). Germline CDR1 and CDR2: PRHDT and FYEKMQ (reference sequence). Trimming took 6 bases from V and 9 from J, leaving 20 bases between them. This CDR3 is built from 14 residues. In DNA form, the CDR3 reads TGTGCCAGCAGTTCTGGGGGAGAAGGGCCCCCCCAGTACTTC. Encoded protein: CASSSGGEGPPQYF.

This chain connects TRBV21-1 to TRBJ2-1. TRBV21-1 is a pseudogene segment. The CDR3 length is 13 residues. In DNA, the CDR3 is TGTGCCAGCAGCAATTTTAGGTTGGATGAGCAGTTCTTC. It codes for CASSNFRLDEQFF.

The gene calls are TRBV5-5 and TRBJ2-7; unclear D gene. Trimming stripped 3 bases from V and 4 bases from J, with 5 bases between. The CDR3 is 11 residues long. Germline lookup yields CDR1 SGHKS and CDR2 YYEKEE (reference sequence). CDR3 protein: CASSSRYEQYV. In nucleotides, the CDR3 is TGTGCCAGCAGCTCCCGTTACGAGCAGTACGTC.

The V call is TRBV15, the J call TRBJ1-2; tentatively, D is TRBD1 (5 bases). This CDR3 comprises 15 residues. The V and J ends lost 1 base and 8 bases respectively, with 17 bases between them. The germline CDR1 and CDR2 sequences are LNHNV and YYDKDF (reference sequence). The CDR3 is CATSRAPGLPPGYTF. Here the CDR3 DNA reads TGTGCCACCAGCAGAGCGCCGGGACTCCCGCCGGGCTACACCTTC.

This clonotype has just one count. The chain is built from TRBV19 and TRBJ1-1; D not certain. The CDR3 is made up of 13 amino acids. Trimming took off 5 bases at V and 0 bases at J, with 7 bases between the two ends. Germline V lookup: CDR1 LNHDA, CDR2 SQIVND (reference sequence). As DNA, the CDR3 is TGTGCCAGTAGTCTCTCTATGAACACTGAAGCTTTCTTT. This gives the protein CASSLSMNTEAFF.